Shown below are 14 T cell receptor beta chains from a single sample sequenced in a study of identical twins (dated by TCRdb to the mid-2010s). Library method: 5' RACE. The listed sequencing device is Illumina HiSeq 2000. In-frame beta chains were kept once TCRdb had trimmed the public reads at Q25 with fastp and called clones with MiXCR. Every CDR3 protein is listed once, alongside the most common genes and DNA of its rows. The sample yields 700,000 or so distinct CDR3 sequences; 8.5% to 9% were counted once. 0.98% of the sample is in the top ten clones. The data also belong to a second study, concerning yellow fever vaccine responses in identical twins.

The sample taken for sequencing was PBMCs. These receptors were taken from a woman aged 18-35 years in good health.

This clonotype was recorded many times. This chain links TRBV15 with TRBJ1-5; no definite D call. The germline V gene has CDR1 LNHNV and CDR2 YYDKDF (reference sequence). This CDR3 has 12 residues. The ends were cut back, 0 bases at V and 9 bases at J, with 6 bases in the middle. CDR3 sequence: CATSRDRMPQHF. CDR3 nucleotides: TGTGCCACCAGCAGAGATAGAATGCCCCAGCATTTT.

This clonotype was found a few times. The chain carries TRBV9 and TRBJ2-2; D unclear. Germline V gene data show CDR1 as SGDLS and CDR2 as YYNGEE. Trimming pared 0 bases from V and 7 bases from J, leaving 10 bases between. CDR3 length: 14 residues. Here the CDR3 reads CASSVEESGGELFF. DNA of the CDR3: TGTGCCAGCAGCGTAGAAGAGTCTGGCGGGGAGCTGTTTTTT.

This CDR3 reads CATSREVSGGWYGYTF. As DNA, the CDR3 is TGTGCCACCAGCAGAGAAGTCTCAGGGGGCTGGTATGGCTACACCTTC. The chain has TRBV15 and TRBJ1-2, with 8 bases aligning to TRBD1. V dropped 0 bases and J dropped 5; count of bases not matched to a gene: 8. This CDR3 spans 16 amino acids. In germline, CDR1 is LNHNV, CDR2 YYDKDF (reference sequence). The whole variable domain, filled in from reference TRBV15 and TRBJ1-2, reads DAMVIQNPRYQVTQFGKPVTLSCSQTLNHNVMYWYQQKSSQAPKLLFHYYDKDFNNEADTPDNFQSRRPNTSFCFLDIRSPGLGDTAMYLCATSREVSGGWYGYTFGSGTRLTVV.

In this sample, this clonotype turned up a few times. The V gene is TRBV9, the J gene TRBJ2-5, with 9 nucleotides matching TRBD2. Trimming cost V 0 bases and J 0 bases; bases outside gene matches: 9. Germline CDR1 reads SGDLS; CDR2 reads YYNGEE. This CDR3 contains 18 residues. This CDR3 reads CASSVEDSGGRYQETQYF. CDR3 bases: TGTGCCAGCAGCGTAGAGGATAGCGGGGGCCGGTACCAAGAGACCCAGTACTTC.

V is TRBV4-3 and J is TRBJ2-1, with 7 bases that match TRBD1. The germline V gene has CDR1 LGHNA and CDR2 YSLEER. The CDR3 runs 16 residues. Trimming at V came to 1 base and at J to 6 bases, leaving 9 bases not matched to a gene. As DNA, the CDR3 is TGCGCCAGCAGCCAAGGTGCCGGGACAGCGAGCAATGAGCAGTTCTTC. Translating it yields CASSQGAGTASNEQFF.

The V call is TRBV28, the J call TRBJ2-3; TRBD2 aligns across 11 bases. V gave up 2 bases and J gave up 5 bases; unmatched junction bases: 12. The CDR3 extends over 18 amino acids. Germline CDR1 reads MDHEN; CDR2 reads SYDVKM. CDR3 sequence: CASSLRASGRILRDTQYF. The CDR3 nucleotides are TGTGCCAGCAGTTTACGGGCTAGCGGGAGGATATTAAGAGATACGCAGTATTTT.

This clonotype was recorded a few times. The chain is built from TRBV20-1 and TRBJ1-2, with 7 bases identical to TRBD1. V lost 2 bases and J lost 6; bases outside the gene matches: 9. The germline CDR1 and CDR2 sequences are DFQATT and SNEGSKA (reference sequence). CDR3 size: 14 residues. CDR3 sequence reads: CSARPRRGPHGYTF. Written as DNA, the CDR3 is TGCAGTGCTAGACCTCGGAGGGGGCCCCATGGCTACACCTTC.

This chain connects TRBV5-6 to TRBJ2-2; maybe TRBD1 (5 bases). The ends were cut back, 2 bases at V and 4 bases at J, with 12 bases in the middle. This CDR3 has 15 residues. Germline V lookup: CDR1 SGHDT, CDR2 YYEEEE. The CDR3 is CASSFRQGSTGELFF. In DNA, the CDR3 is TGTGCCAGCAGCTTTCGCCAGGGAAGCACCGGGGAGCTGTTTTTT.

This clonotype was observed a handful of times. The CDR3 spells CASSVGLDRSTDTQYF. DNA of the CDR3: TGCGCCAGCAGCGTAGGACTGGACAGGAGCACAGATACGCAGTATTTT. J is TRBJ2-3 and V is TRBV5-1, with 7 bases matching TRBD1. J gave up 0 bases and V 4 bases, and 8 bases lay outside the gene matches. This CDR3 is built from 16 residues. Germline V gene data show CDR1 as SGHRS and CDR2 as YFSETQ.

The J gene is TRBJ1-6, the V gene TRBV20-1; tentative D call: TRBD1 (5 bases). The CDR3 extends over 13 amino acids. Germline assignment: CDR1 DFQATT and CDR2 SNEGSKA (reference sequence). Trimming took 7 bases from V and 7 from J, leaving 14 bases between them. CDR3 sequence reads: CSVRRQPNSPLHF. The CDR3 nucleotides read TGCAGTGTCAGACGACAGCCAAATTCACCCCTCCACTTT.

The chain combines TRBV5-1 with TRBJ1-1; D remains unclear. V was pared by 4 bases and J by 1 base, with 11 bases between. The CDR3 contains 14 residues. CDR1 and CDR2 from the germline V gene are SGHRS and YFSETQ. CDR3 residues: CASSPTGENTEAFF. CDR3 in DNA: TGCGCCAGCAGCCCGACCGGGGAGAACACTGAAGCTTTCTTT.

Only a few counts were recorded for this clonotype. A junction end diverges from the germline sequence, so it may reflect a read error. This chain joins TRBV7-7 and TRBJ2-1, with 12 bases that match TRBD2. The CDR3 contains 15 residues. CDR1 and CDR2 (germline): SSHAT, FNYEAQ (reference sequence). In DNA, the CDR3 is TGTGCTAGCAGCCCGACTAGCGGGAGAAGCAATGAGCAGTTCTTC. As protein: CASSPTSGRSNEQFF. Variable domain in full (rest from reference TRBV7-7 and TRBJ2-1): GAGVSQSPRYKVTKRGQDVTLRCDPISSHATLYWYQQALGQGPEFLTYFNYEAQPDKSGLPSDRFSAERPEGSISTLTIQRTEQRDSAMYRCASSPTSGRSNEQFFGPGTRLTVL.

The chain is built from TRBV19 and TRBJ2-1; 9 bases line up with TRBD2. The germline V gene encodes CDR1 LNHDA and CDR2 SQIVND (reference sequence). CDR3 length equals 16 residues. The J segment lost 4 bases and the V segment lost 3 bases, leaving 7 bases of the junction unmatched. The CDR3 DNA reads TGTGCCAGTAGTATGAGTAGCGGGAGTGCGTACAATGAGCAGTTCTTC. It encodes CASSMSSGSAYNEQFF.

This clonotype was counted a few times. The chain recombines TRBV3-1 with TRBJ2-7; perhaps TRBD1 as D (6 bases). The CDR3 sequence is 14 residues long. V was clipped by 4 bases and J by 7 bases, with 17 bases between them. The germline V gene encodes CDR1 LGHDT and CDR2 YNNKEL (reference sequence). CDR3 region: CASSLRDIPFEQYF. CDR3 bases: TGTGCCAGCAGCCTCCGGGACATACCTTTTGAGCAGTACTTC.